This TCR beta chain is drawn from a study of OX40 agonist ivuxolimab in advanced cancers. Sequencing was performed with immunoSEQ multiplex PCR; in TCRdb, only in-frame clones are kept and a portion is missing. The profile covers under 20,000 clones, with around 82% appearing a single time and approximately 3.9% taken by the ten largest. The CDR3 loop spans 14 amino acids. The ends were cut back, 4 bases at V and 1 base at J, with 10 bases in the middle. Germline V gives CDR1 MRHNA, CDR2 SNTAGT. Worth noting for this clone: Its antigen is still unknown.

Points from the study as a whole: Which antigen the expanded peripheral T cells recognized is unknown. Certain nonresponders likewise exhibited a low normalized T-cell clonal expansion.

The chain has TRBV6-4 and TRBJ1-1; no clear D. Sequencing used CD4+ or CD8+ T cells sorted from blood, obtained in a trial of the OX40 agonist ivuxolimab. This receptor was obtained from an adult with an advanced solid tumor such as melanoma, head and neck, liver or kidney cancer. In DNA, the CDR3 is TGTGCCAGCAGTGCGTCACCAGGGAACACTGAAGCTTTCTTT. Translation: CASSASPGNTEAFF.